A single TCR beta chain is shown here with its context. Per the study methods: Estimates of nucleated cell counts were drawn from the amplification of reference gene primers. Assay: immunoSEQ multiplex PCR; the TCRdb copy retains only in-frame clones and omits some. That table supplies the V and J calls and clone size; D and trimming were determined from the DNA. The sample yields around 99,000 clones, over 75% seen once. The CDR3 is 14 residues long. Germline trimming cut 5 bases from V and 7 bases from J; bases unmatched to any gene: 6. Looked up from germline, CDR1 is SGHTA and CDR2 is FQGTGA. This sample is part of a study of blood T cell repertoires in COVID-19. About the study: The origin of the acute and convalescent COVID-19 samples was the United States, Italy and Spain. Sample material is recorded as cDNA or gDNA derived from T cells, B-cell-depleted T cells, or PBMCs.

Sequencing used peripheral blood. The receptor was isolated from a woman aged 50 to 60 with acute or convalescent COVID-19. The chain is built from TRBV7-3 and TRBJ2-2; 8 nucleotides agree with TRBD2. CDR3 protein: CASSTASGSGELFF. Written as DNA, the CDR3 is TGTGCCAGCAGCACTGCGAGCGGGAGCGGGGAGCTGTTTTTT.